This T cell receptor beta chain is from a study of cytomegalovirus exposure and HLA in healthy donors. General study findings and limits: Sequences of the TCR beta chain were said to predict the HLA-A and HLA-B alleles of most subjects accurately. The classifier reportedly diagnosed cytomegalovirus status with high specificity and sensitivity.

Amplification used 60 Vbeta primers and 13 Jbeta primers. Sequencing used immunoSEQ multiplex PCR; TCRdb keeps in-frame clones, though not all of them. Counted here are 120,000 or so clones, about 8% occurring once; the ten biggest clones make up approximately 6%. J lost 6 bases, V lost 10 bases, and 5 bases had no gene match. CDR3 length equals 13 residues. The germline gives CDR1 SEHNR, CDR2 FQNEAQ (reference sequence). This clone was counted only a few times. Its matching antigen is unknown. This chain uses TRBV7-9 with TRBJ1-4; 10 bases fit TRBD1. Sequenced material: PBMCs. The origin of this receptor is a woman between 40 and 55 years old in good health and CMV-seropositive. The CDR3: CATNGQGDEKLFF. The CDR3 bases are TGTGCCACTAACGGACAGGGGGATGAAAAACTGTTTTTT.